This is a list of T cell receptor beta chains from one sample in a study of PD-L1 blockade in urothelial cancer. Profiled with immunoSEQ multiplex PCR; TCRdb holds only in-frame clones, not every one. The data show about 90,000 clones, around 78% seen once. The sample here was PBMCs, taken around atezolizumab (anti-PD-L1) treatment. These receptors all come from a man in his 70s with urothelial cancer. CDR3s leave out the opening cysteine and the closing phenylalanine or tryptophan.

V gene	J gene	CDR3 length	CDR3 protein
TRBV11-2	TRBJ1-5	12	ASSGRGNNQPQH
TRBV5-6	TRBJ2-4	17	ASSFGLLRDSPPGNIQY
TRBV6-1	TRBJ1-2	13	ASSQGGAHNYGYT
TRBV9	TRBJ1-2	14	ASSVSHRGSGYGYT
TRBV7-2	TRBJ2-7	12	ASSDRGGTYEQY
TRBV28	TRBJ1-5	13	ASSPERDSNQPQH
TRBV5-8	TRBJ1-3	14	ASSLAFGSSGNTIY
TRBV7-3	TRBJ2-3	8	ASNRGGQY
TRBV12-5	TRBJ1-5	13	ASGGGQGSNQPQH
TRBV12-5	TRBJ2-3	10	ASGLSEGTQY
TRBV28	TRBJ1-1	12	ASSAGGGSTEAF
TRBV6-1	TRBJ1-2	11	ASSEAGVYGYT
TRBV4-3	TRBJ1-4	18	ASSPVGPGQGASTNEKLF
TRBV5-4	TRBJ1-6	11	ASSLDRDSPLH
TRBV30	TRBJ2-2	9	AWFGGGELF
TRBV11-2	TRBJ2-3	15	ASSLRGAGDPTDTQY
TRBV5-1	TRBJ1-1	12	ASSLTGALGAPS
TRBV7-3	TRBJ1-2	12	ASSLGGGSYGYT
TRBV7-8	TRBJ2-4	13	ASSAVRGAKNIQY
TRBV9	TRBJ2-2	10	ASSVLPGELF
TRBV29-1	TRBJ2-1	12	SGGLSLSYNEQF